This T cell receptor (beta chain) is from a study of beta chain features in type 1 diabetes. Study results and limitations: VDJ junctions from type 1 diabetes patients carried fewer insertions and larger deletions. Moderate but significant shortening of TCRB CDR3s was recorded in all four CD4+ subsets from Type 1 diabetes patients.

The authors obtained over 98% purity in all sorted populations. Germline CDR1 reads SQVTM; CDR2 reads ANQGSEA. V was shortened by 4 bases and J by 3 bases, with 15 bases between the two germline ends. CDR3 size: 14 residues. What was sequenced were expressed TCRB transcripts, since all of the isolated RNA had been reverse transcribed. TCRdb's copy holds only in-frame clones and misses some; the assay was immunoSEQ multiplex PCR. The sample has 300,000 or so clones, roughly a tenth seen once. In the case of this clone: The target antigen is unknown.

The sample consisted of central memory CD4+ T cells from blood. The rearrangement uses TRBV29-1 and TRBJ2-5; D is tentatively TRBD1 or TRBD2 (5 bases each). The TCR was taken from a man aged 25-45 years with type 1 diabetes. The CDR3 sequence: CSVARGRDEETQYF. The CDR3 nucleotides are TGCAGCGTTGCCCGGGGCAGAGATGAAGAGACCCAGTACTTC.